The 2 T cell receptor beta chains presented below share a single source sample, sequenced in a study of regulatory T cells in long-lasting Graves disease. Time point indicated: persistent/refractory GD, antithyroid drugs over 5 years with positive TRAb. From PBMCs, RNA was extracted and then used to make the TCR library. Libraries of TCR beta came from iRepertoire HTBI primers plus Arm-PCR of CDR3 regions. TCRdb reprocessed the multiplex PCR reads with MiXCR, giving one entry per CDR3 protein. The sample consists of about 470,000 distinct CDR3 sequences, 20% of them appearing once. The starting material was peripheral blood mononuclear cells (PBMCs), obtained when the disease was refractory, from a patient treated with antithyroid drugs. These receptors all come from a female donor with Graves disease.

This clonotype came up many times. The rearrangement uses TRBV2 and TRBJ1-2, with TRBD1 matching over 11 bases. CDR1 is SNHLY, CDR2 FYNNEI, per germline. The CDR3 is 14 amino acids. The ends lost 6 bases at V and 5 bases at J; junction bases unmatched: 5. The CDR3 is CASRPGQGVYGYTF. CDR3 sequence (DNA): TGTGCCAGCAGGCCGGGACAGGGGGTATATGGCTACACCTTC.

This clonotype was observed at least ten times. The chain is built from TRBV27 and TRBJ2-2; 8 bases agree with TRBD1. CDR3 length equals 16 residues. Per germline, CDR1 MNHEY and CDR2 SMNVEV (reference sequence). J lost 5 bases, V lost 0 bases, and 5 bases had no gene match. CDR3 coding DNA: TGTGCCAGCAGTTTATCAGCAGGGGGCTGGACCGGGGAGCTGTTTTTT. It codes for CASSLSAGGWTGELFF.